This TCR beta chain was recovered during a study of T cell changes during pregnancy in multiple sclerosis. The CDR3 has 15 residues. Unmatched junction bases numbered 7, after V lost 8 bases and J lost 2 bases. The germline V gene encodes CDR1 LNHNV and CDR2 YYDKDF (reference sequence). The repertoire was sequenced with immunoSEQ multiplex PCR; TCRdb's copy has only in-frame clones and lacks some. Of some 77,000 clones listed, around 90% were seen once; the top ten hold roughly 2.1%. The TCR comes from a female donor in good health, enrolled as a control in a pregnancy study. The chain joins TRBV15 to TRBJ2-1, with TRBD2 matching 9 bases. The source was peripheral blood, collected in the second trimester of pregnancy. As DNA, the CDR3 is TGTGCCACCCAAAGCGGGGGGATCACCTACAATGAGCAGTTCTTC. Translated: CATQSGGITYNEQFF. The full variable domain, its missing parts supplied by reference TRBV15 and TRBJ2-1, is DAMVIQNPRYQVTQFGKPVTLSCSQTLNHNVMYWYQQKSSQAPKLLFHYYDKDFNNEADTPDNFQSRRPNTSFCFLDIRSPGLGDTAMYLCATQSGGITYNEQFFGPGTRLTVL.